These 14 T cell receptor beta chains came from one sample sequenced in a study of response to subunit inactivated influenza vaccine. TCRdb re-called the RT-PCR reads through MiXCR, storing one row per CDR3 protein. There are hundreds of thousands of distinct CDR3 sequences in the sample; 7.6% occur only once, and over 10% lies in the top ten. This sample comprised PBMCs from blood, obtained around 2 years after vaccination. The receptors here all came from a man aged 50 to 69 who received an inactivated influenza vaccine.

This clonotype was seen a handful of times. This chain joins TRBV7-2 and TRBJ2-1; TRBD1 aligns across 8 bases. The CDR3 loop spans 15 amino acids. V dropped 3 bases and J dropped 1; count of bases not matched to a gene: 2. Germline V gives CDR1 SGHTA, CDR2 FQGNSA. The CDR3 spells CASSFWTGSYNEQFF. The CDR3 bases are TGTGCCAGCAGCTTTTGGACAGGGTCCTACAATGAGCAGTTCTTC.

This clonotype was seen a handful of times. The chain combines TRBV4-1 with TRBJ2-3, with a tentative D call TRBD1 (6 bases). V shed 3 bases and J shed 2 bases, with 12 bases lying between them. CDR3 length: 15 residues. Germline-derived CDR1 and CDR2 are MGHRA and YSYEKL. The CDR3 sequence: CASSQGHSITDTQYF. CDR3 coding DNA: TGCGCCAGCAGCCAGGGACACTCAATCACAGATACGCAGTATTTT.

V and J are TRBV12-3 or TRBV12-4 and TRBJ1-3; 8 nucleotides agree with TRBD1. The V segment lost 5 bases and the J segment 4 bases; nucleotides outside the gene matches: 7. This CDR3 contains 15 residues. CDR3 DNA sequence: TGTGCCAGCAGTCCCCGGACAGGGACGGGAAACACCATATATTTT. The encoded protein is CASSPRTGTGNTIYF.

This clonotype was seen a handful of times. The V gene is TRBV27, the J gene TRBJ2-1, with D uncertain. The CDR3 contains 14 residues. V was trimmed by 7 bases and J by 5 bases, leaving 15 bases between them. From germline, CDR1 is MNHEY and CDR2 SMNVEV (reference sequence). CDR3: CASKIRTQDNEQFF. CDR3 nucleotides: TGTGCCAGCAAGATACGGACCCAGGACAATGAGCAGTTCTTC.

The table lists this clonotype with many counts. This chain uses TRBV12-3 or TRBV12-4 with TRBJ1-2, with D possibly TRBD1 on 6 matching bases. V was pared by 5 bases and J by 2 bases, with 15 bases between. The CDR3 has 15 amino acids. CDR3: CASSPYRASNYGYTF. In DNA, the CDR3 is TGTGCCAGCAGTCCATACAGGGCGTCCAACTATGGCTACACCTTC.

In this sample, this clonotype turned up once. CDR3 DNA: TGCAGTGCTTTTAGCGGGGGACACAATGAGCAGTTCTTC. Translating gives CSAFSGGHNEQFF. The chain couples TRBV20-1 to TRBJ2-1; 9 nucleotides line up with TRBD2. Germline V gives CDR1 DFQATT, CDR2 SNEGSKA (reference sequence). This CDR3 comprises 13 residues. The ends lost 5 bases at V and 5 bases at J; junction bases unmatched: 4.

The gene calls are TRBV20-1 and TRBJ2-4; D gene unclear. CDR1 is DFQATT, CDR2 SNEGSKA, per germline (reference sequence). The ends were cut back, 6 bases at V and 0 bases at J, with 9 bases in the middle. The CDR3 totals 13 residues. As DNA, the CDR3 is TGCAGTGCGCCCGAGAGAGCCAAAAACATTCAGTACTTC. As protein: CSAPERAKNIQYF.

The chain links TRBV7-2 to TRBJ2-1; tentatively, D is TRBD1 or TRBD2 (6 bases each). The CDR3 extends over 15 amino acids. Per the germline V gene, CDR1 is SGHTA and CDR2 is FQGNSA. V was cut by 7 bases and J by 4 bases, with 17 bases left in between. In nucleotides, the CDR3 is TGTGCCAGCACCTCGGGCGGGACAAGTTACAATGAGCAGTTCTTC. It translates to CASTSGGTSYNEQFF.

The V call is TRBV6-1, the J call TRBJ2-1; D tentatively fits TRBD1 or TRBD2 (5 bases each). V was cut by 8 bases and J by 13 bases, with 27 bases left in between. CDR3 length: 15 amino acids. CDR1 and CDR2 (germline): MNHNS, SASEGT. The CDR3 DNA is TGTGCCAGCCAGATTCCGGGACCTTCCACCAATTTACAGTTCTTC. Amino acid sequence: CASQIPGPSTNLQFF.

This clonotype was recorded at least ten times. The chain carries TRBV7-2 and TRBJ1-5; the match to TRBD1 covers 9 bases. The germline V gene encodes CDR1 SGHTA and CDR2 FQGNSA. V dropped 5 bases and J dropped 6; count of bases not matched to a gene: 8. The CDR3 is 15 amino acids. CDR3 sequence reads: CASSPGTGYIQPQHF. The CDR3 region has the DNA TGTGCCAGCAGCCCAGGGACAGGGTATATTCAGCCCCAGCATTTT.

This clonotype has a count of ten or more. V gene TRBV13 combines with J gene TRBJ2-7; weak D call: TRBD1 (6 bases). Germline CDR1 is PRHDT and CDR2 is FYEKMQ (reference sequence). V was clipped by 5 bases and J by 8 bases, with 19 bases between them. The CDR3 is 14 residues long. The CDR3 DNA reads as TGTGCCAGCAGCAATACATATTTGGACAGTAAGCAGTACTTC. The encoded protein is CASSNTYLDSKQYF.

At least ten counts were recorded for this clonotype. The rearrangement links TRBV20-1 to TRBJ1-6, with D uncertain. This CDR3 is 13 amino acids long. CDR1 is DFQATT and CDR2 is SNEGSKA in the germline V gene (reference sequence). V shed 2 bases and J shed 4 bases, with 6 bases lying between them. The DNA for the CDR3 is TGCAGTGCTAGAACTGCTTATAATTCACCCCTCCACTTT. This codes for CSARTAYNSPLHF.

The chain employs TRBV3-1 and TRBJ2-5, with 8 bases fitting TRBD2. V shed 1 base and J 2 bases; nucleotides not matched to a gene: 3. This CDR3 has 15 residues. Germline CDR1 LGHDT, CDR2 YNNKEL (reference sequence). The CDR3 DNA reads as TGTGCCAGCAGCCAAGCGGGGGGGCAACAAGAGACCCAGTACTTC. Translating it yields CASSQAGGQQETQYF.

This clonotype has at least ten counts. The chain carries TRBV5-1 and TRBJ1-1; 9 bases agree with TRBD1. CDR3 length: 14 amino acids. CDR1 and CDR2 (germline): SGHRS, YFSETQ. V lost 3 bases, J lost 6 bases, and 6 bases stayed unmatched. The CDR3 loop is CASSSGQGYAEAFF. Written as DNA, the CDR3 is TGCGCCAGCAGCTCTGGACAGGGGTACGCTGAAGCTTTCTTT.